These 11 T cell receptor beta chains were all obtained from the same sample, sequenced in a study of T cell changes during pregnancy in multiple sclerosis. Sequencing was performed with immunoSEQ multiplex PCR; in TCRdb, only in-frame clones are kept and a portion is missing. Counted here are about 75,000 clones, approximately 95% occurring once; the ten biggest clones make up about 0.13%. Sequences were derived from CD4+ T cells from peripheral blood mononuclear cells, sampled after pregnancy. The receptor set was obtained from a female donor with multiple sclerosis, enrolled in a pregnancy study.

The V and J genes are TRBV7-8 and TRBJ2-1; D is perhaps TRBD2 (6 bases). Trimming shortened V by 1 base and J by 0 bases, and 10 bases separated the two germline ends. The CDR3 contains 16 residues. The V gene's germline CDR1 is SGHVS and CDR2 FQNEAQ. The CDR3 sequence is CASSLVAGNSYNEQFF. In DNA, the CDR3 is TGTGCCAGCAGCTTAGTTGCGGGAAACTCCTACAATGAGCAGTTCTTC. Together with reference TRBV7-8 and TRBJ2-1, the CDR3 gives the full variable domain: GAGVSQSPRYKVAKRGQDVALRCDPISGHVSLFWYQQALGQGPEFLTYFQNEAQLDKSGLPSDRFFAERPEGSVSTLKIQRTQQEDSAVYLCASSLVAGNSYNEQFFGPGTRLTVL.

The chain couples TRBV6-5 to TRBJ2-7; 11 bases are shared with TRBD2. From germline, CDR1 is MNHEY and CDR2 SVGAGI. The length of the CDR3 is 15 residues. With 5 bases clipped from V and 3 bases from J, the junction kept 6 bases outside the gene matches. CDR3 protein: CASSHPGLAVYEQYF. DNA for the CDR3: TGTGCCAGCAGTCACCCGGGACTAGCGGTCTACGAGCAGTACTTC.

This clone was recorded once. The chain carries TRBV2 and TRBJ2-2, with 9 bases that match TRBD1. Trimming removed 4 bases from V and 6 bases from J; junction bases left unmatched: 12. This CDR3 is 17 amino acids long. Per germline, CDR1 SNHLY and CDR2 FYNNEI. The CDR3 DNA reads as TGTGCCAGCAGTGCTTCCGGGACAGGGCCTGTGTCCGGGGAGCTGTTTTTT. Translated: CASSASGTGPVSGELFF.

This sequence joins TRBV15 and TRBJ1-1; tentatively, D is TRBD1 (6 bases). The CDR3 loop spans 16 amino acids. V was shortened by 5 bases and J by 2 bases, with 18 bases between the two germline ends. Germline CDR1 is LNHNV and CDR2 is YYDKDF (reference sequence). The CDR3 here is CATSHSLGRGNTEAFF. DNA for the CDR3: TGTGCCACCAGCCACTCCCTGGGCAGGGGAAACACTGAAGCTTTCTTT.

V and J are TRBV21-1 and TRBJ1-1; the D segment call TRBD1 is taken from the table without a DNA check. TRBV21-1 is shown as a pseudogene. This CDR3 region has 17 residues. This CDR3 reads CASSKGTGPLPNTEAFF. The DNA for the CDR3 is TGTGCCAGCAGCAAAGGAACAGGTCCCCTTCCGAACACTGAAGCTTTCTTT.

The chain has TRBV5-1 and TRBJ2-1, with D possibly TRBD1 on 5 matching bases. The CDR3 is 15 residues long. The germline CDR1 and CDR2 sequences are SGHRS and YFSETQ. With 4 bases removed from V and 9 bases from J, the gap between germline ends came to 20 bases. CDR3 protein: CASSPRAGPSTEQFF. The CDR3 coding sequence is TGCGCCAGCAGCCCCCGCGCAGGGCCGTCGACTGAGCAGTTCTTC. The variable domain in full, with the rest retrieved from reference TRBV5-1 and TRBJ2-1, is KAGVTQTPRYLIKTRGQQVTLSCSPISGHRSVSWYQQTPGQGLQFLFEYFSETQRNKGNFPGRFSGRQFSNSRSEMNVSTLELGDSALYLCASSPRAGPSTEQFFGPGTRLTVL.

Here the CDR3 DNA reads TGCGCCAGCAGCTTGGAGTCTAGCACCGGGGAGCTGTTTTTT. Protein: CASSLESSTGELFF. This rearrangement joins TRBV5-1 to TRBJ2-2, with D hard to call. Trimming removed 0 bases from V and 4 bases from J, with 7 bases in between. Germline V gene sequence: CDR1 SGHRS, CDR2 YFSETQ. There are 14 residues in the CDR3.

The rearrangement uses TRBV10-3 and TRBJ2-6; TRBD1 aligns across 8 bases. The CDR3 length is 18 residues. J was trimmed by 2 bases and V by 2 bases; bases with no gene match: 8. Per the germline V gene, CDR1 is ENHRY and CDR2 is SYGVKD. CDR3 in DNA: TGTGCCATCAGTGAGAGCGCAGGGGGCCTCCCTGGGGCCAACGTCCTGACTTTC. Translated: CAISESAGGLPGANVLTF.

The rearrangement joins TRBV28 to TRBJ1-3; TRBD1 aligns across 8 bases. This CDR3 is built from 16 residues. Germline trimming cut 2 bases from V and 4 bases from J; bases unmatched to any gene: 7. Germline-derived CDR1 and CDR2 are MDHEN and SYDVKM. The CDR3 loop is CASSLPQGAYGNTIYF. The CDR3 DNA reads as TGTGCCAGCAGTTTACCTCAGGGGGCGTACGGAAACACCATATATTTT. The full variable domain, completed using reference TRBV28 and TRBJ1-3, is DVKVTQSSRYLVKRTGEKVFLECVQDMDHENMFWYRQDPGLGLRLIYFSYDVKMKEKGDIPEGYSVSREKKERFSLILESASTNQTSMYLCASSLPQGAYGNTIYFGEGSWLTVV.

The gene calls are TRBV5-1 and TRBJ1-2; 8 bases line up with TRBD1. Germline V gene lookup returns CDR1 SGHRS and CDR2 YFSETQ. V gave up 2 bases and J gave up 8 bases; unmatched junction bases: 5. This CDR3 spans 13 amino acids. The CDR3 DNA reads TGCGCCAGCAGCTTAGGACAGGGCGGCGGCTACACCTTC. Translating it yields CASSLGQGGGYTF.

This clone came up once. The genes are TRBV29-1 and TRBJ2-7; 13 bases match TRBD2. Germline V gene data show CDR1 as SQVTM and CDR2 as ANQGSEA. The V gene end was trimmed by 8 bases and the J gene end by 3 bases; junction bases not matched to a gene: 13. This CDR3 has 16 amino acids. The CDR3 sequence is CSSAGGGLAGRYEQYF. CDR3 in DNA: TGCAGCTCCGCGGGGGGGGGACTAGCGGGACGCTACGAGCAGTACTTC.